This paragraph reports one TCR beta chain. Its target antigen remains unknown. No much larger clonotype is one base removed from it; base qualities were not supplied. The library relied on 5' RACE. The instrument was an Illumina HiSeq 2000. Template switching added a universal primer binding site, and the final cDNA carried a unique molecular identifier that allowed TCR cDNA molecules to be counted accurately. Specific primers in the conserved constant-segment region were used to synthesize first-strand cDNA for the TCR alpha and beta chains. To control for contamination, every cDNA library was double barcoded, receiving both a SMART-Mk sample barcode and Illumina barcodes. Two successive PCR steps introduced TruSeq adapter sequences along with Illumina sample barcodes. The Illumina HiSeq platform was used with custom primers to sequence TCR alpha and beta cDNA libraries. Per the authors' processing: MiGEC processed the raw reads to extract unique molecular identifiers, while MiXCR was used to determine the CDR3 positions. For each individual, recombination models were inferred using an EM algorithm with the repgenHMM and IGoR tools. Shared clonotype analysis was performed with the tcR package in R, normalizing sharing by the product of cloneset sizes. To study raw recombination free of thymic and clonal selection effects, out-of-frame nonproductive sequences were analyzed. In-frame beta chains were kept once TCRdb had trimmed the public reads at Q25 with fastp and called clones with MiXCR. Entries that share a CDR3 protein sequence are merged under the most common genes and DNA. Here the V and J calls rest on TCRdb's processing, not on the authors' analysis. The sample table records hundreds of thousands of distinct CDR3 sequences; 18% of these occur just once. The ten largest clones add up to around 12% of the sample.

The data stem from a study of identical twins (dated by TCRdb to about 2016). Notes on the research overall: To test whether fetal clonotypes persist, this study deep-sequenced TCR alpha and beta repertoires from monozygotic twins, from unrelated adults of various ages, and from cord blood. To rule out contamination, the twin experiments were replicated at different times with different library preparation protocols.

V is reduced by 7 bases and J by 4 bases, leaving a spacing of 20 bases between them. The CDR1 and CDR2 encoded by the germline V gene are SGHVS and FQNEAQ. The CDR3 runs 15 residues from the cysteine to the phenylalanine. This entry keeps only the CDR3 DNA: 45 bases, framed from base 1. Only healthy Caucasian donors were included. Three pairs of female monozygotic twins, all aged roughly 18 to 30 years, made up the twin cohort. RNA for TCR libraries was isolated from peripheral blood mononuclear cells. Summary of the overall study and its limitations: In monozygotic twins, out-of-frame TCR alpha sharing was systematically underestimated by recombination models, although the models agreed with sharing between unrelated individuals. Abundant cord blood beta clonotypes had fewer insertions, young adult naive repertoires showed a similar but weaker trend, and memory repertoires showed no such trend. Because the same donors could not be followed over many years, the conclusions relied on cross-sectional statistical analysis. Compared with coincidental sharing between unrelated individuals, out-of-frame TCR alpha sequences shared between twins had an excess of sequences with low generation probability. Invariant T cells such as MAIT and iNKT could partly confound zero-insertion analyses, though diverse VJ usage argued against this for most clonotypes. The excess sharing between twins in beta out-of-frame sequences was weaker because fewer shared sequences reduced the signal-to-noise ratio.

This sample also appeared in a second study, on T cells expressing NK-cell markers. As the second paper documents: Seven or eight donors provided sorted CD3+CD56+NKG2C+, CD3+CD56+NKG2C- and CD3+CD56-NKG2C+ T-cell subsets, whose TCR beta-chain repertoires were profiled. Among the eight sequenced donors, seven were HCMV-seropositive and one was HCMV-seronegative. To restrict sorting to alphabetaTCR-expressing T cells, an anti-gammadeltaTCR antibody was added in several experiments. In several donors, the dominant CD3+CD56+NKG2C+ clonotypes were found to rank among the top 10 CD8+ clonotypes and to make up 1.0-7.0% of CD8+ T cells. Those dominant clonotypes were again the most abundant among CD3+CD56-NKG2C+ cells in a few donors, at about 25-60.1%. It remained unclear whether the expanded NKG2C-expressing T cell clones were specific for HCMV antigens. Randomly selected healthy volunteers, three men and five women, were used as the eight sequenced donors. HCMV serostatus was determined by detecting HCMV-specific IgG in serum with a commercial ELISA kit. For more than five donors, bulk peripheral blood T-cell repertoires were also sequenced from unsorted PBMC. Reads were demultiplexed and grouped by UMI with MIGEC, and clonotypes were assembled and quantified with MiTCR. To exclude erroneous sequences, any TCR cDNA sequence not supported by at least two reads was discarded. The tcR package was used for downstream repertoire analysis, and clonotypes were matched across fractions by CDR3 nucleotide sequence plus V segment. Antigen specificity was annotated against VDJdb with VDJmatch, allowing one amino acid substitution in CDR3.

The chain uses TRBV7-8 and TRBJ2-7; TRBD1 might be the D gene, on 6 matching bases. This clonotype was obtained from a woman aged 18-29 years in good health. Sequenced: PBMCs. The nucleotides read TGTGCCAGCACCTGGGGGCCCCTAGGAGAGTACGAGCAGTACTTC. The encoded protein is CASTWGPLGEYEQYF.